This T cell receptor beta chain was identified in a study of OX40 agonist ivuxolimab in advanced cancers. As for the study more broadly: Ivuxolimab was an agonistic, fully human IgG2 monoclonal antibody directed against OX40 (CD134), a costimulatory receptor. Peripheral TCRbeta sequencing was intended to test whether TCR sequence diversity was altered and clonal T-cell expansion was caused by ivuxolimab. Intravenous ivuxolimab was administered to patients every 2 weeks at six dose levels: 0.01, 0.1, 0.3, 1.5, 3 and 10 mg/kg. Of the 50 to 55 patients in dose escalation, 19 had hepatocellular carcinoma, some 15 had melanoma, 9 had renal cell carcinoma and 9 had head and neck cancer. Patients were allowed to have had prior anti-PD-1, anti-PD-L1 or anti-CTLA-4 therapy, and more than 35% of the dose-escalation patients had been treated with checkpoint inhibitors. In the dose-escalation cohort, 75% to 90% of patients were male, and the mean age was roughly 60 years with a range of about 23 to 79. The paper describes the monotherapy dose-escalation part (N of about 57 patients) of the phase I trial of ivuxolimab. Three dose-escalation patients achieved partial responses, one with hepatocellular carcinoma and two with cutaneous melanoma. Study-level results and caveats: At doses of 0.1 to 3.0 mg/kg, clonal expansion of both CD4+ and CD8+ T cells in blood was seen between baseline and week 6. On average, CD8+ T cells showed more expanded clones than CD4+ T cells after ivuxolimab. The antigen specificity of the peripheral T cells that underwent clonal expansion was not determined. Partial responders in the 0.1-3.0 mg/kg groups had among the lowest normalized peripheral clonal expansion, especially among CD8+ T cells. Low levels of normalized T-cell clonal expansion were also seen in some nonresponding patients.

Genomic DNA was isolated from the sorted cells so that the TCRbeta CDR3 region could be sequenced. The immunoSEQ Assay was used for sequencing of TCRbeta CDR3 regions. The source is immuneACCESS, and TCRdb retained only in-frame sequences with V and J called. Part of the clones is not carried over; for the studies checked, unresolved V genes explain less than half of this, and the remainder is unexplained. The sample table lists fewer than 100,000 clones, about 86% of them with a count of one. Around 2% of the sample lies in the top ten. On this clone: Its cognate antigen has yet to be identified. No base quality values were provided; no much bigger clone lies one nucleotide off.

Patients with a history of autoimmune disease or receiving systemic immunosuppression were excluded from the trial. Peripheral blood for TCR sequencing was drawn from every dose cohort at baseline, at cycle 4 day 1 and at cycle 7 day 1. The samples were taken from a phase I, first-in-human, multicenter, open-label dose-escalation trial of ivuxolimab. Adults with locally advanced or metastatic melanoma, renal cell carcinoma, hepatocellular carcinoma or head and neck squamous cell carcinoma were enrolled in the trial. Before TCR sequencing, CD4+ T cells and CD8+ T cells were sorted from peripheral blood as separate populations. From the germline V gene, CDR1 is SGHAT and CDR2 is FQNNGV. V ends up 5 bases short and J 5 bases short, with an unmatched junction base count of 11. Inclusive of the bounding cysteine and phenylalanine, the CDR3 is 15 residues long. Only the CDR3 region is kept as DNA, spanning 45 bases read in frame from base 1.

The TCR was taken from an adult with an advanced solid tumor such as melanoma, head and neck, liver or kidney cancer. Sequences were derived from CD4+ or CD8+ T cells sorted from blood, sampled in a trial of the OX40 agonist ivuxolimab. Rearrangement joined TRBV11-2 to TRBJ1-2; 7 central nucleotides agree with TRBD1. The CDR3 protein is CASSPVRGPGYGYTF. The base sequence is TGTGCCAGCAGCCCAGTAAGGGGGCCGGGGTATGGCTACACCTTC.